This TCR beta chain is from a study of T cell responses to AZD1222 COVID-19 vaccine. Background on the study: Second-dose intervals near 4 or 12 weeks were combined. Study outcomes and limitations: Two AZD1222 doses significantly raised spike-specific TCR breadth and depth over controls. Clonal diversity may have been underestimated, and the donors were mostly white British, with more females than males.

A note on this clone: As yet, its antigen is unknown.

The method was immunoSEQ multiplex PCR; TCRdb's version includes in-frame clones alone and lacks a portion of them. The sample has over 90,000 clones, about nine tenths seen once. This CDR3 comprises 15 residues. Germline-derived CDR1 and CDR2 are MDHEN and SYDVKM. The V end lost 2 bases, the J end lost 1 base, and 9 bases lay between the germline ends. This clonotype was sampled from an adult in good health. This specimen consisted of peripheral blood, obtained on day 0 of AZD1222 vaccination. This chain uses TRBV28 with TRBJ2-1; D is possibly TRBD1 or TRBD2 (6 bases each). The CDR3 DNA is TGTGCCAGCAGTTTACGGGGGCGTTCCTACAATGAGCAGTTCTTC. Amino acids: CASSLRGRSYNEQFF.